This TCR beta chain was documented in a study of CD8+ T cells in alopecia areata. Study information: A regimen of oral tofacitinib, 5 to 10 mg twice daily, was given to treated patients. Tofacitinib dosing lasted 6 to 18 months, which was then followed by 6 months off drug. General study results and limits: Sharing of TCR sequences between patients (possibly for HLA-related reasons) was less clear than in mice. Lesional tissue from the scalp (especially in alopecia totalis/universalis) showed higher clonality than normal scalp.

CDR3 length: 15 residues. The germline V and J ends were trimmed by 1 base and 3 bases, with 13 bases remaining between them. Germline assignment: CDR1 LGHNT and CDR2 FRNRAP. This clone was recorded once. The antigen remains undetermined. Extraction of RNA preceded its reverse transcription into cDNA, which served as the sequencing template. The table came from immunoSEQ multiplex PCR; TCRdb's copy has only in-frame clones and leaves some out. Counted here are hundreds of thousands of clones, roughly 69% occurring once; the ten biggest clones make up around 1.2%. The V gene is TRBV12-5, the J gene TRBJ2-7, with a tentative D call TRBD1 (5 bases). The clonotype comes from a human donor with alopecia areata. Sequencing used CD4+ T cells sorted from blood, obtained at week 0. DNA of the CDR3: TGTGCTAGTGGTTTGGGGTCAGGGTGGGACTACGAGCAGTACTTC. This sequence encodes CASGLGSGWDYEQYF. The whole variable domain, remainder taken from reference TRBV12-5 and TRBJ2-7, is DARVTQTPRHKVTEMGQEVTMRCQPILGHNTVFWYRQTMMQGLELLAYFRNRAPLDDSGMPKDRFSAEMPDATLATLKIQPSEPRDSAVYFCASGLGSGWDYEQYFGPGTRLTVT.